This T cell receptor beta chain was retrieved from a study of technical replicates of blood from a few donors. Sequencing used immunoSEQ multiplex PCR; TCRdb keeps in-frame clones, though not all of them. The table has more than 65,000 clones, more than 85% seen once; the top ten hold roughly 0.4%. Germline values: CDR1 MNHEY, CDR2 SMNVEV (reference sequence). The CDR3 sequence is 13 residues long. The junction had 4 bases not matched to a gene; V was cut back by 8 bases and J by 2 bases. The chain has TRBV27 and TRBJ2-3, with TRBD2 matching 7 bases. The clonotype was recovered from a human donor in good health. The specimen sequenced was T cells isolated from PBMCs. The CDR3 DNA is TGTGCCAGCGGAACTAGCGACACAGATACGCAGTATTTT. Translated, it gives CASGTSDTDTQYF.